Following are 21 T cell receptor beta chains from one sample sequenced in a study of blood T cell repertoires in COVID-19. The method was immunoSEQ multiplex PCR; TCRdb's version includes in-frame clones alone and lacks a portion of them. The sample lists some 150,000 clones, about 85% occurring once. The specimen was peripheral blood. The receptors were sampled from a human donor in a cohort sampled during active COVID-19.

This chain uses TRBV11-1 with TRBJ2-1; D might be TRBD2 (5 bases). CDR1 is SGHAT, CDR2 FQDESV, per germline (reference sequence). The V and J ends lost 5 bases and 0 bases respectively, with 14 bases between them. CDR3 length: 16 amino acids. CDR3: CASSPPGISSYNEQFF. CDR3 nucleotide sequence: TGTGCCAGCAGCCCCCCCGGGATCAGCTCCTACAATGAGCAGTTCTTC.

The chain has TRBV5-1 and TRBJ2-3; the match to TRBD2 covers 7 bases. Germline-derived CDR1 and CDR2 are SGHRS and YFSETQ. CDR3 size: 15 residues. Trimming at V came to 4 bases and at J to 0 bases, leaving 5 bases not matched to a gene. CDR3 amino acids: CASSPTSSSTDTQYF. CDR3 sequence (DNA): TGCGCCAGCAGCCCGACTAGCAGTAGCACAGATACGCAGTATTTT.

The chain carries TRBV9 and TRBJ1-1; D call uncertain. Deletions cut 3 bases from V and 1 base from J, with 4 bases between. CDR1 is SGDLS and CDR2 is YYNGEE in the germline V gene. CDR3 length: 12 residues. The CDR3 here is CASSGANTEAFF. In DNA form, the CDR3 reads TGTGCCAGCAGCGGGGCGAACACTGAAGCTTTCTTT.

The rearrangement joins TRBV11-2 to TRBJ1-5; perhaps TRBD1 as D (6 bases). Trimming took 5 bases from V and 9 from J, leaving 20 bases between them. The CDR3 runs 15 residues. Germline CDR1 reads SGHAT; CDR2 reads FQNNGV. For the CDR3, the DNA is TGTGCCAGCAGCAAAGAGTCAGGGGCGGGGGGGCCCCAGCATTTT. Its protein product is CASSKESGAGGPQHF.

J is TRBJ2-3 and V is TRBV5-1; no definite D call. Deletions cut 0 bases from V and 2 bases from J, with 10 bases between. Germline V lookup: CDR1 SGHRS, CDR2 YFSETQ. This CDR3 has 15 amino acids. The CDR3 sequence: CASSLGPLSTDTQYF. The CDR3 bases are TGCGCCAGCAGCTTGGGGCCACTATCCACAGATACGCAGTATTTT. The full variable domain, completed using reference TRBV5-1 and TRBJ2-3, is KAGVTQTPRYLIKTRGQQVTLSCSPISGHRSVSWYQQTPGQGLQFLFEYFSETQRNKGNFPGRFSGRQFSNSRSEMNVSTLELGDSALYLCASSLGPLSTDTQYFGPGTRLTVL.

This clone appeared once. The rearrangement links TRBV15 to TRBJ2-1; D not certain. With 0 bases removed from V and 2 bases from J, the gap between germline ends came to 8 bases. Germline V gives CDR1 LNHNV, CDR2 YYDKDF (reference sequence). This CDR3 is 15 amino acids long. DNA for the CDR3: TGTGCCACCAGCAGAGAGTCTGTTACCTACAATGAGCAGTTCTTC. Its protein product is CATSRESVTYNEQFF.

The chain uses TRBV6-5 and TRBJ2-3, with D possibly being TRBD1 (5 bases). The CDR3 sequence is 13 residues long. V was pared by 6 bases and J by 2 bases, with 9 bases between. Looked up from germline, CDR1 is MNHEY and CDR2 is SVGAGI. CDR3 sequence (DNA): TGTGCCAGCAGGCGACAGTTCACAGATACGCAGTATTTT. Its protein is CASRRQFTDTQYF.

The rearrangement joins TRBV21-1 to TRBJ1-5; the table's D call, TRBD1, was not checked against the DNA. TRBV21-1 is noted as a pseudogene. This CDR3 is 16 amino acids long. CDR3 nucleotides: TGTGCCAGCAGCAAAGCTGGTGGCAGTCGCAATCAGCCCCAGCATTTT. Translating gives CASSKAGGSRNQPQHF.

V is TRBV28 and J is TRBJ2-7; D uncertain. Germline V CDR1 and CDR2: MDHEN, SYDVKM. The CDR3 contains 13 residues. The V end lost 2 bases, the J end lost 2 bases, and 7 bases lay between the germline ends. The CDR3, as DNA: TGTGCCAGCAGTTTACCCCCCACCTACGAGCAGTACTTC. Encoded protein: CASSLPPTYEQYF.

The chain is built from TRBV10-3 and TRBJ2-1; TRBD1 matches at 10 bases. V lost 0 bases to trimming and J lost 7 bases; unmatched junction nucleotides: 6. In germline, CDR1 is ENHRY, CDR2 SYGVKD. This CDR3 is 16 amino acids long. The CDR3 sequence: CAISESTGGKVNEQFF. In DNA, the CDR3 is TGTGCCATCAGTGAGTCGACAGGGGGCAAAGTTAATGAGCAGTTCTTC.

In DNA form, the CDR3 reads TGTGCCAGCAGCCAAGTCAGGTCGCTAGCGTACTACAATGAGCAGTTCTTC. It specifies CASSQVRSLAYYNEQFF. The chain uses TRBV14 and TRBJ2-1, with a tentative D call TRBD2 (6 bases). This CDR3 has 17 amino acids. In germline, CDR1 is SGHDN, CDR2 FVKESK. Trimming cost V 1 base and J 3 bases, with 16 bases left between them.

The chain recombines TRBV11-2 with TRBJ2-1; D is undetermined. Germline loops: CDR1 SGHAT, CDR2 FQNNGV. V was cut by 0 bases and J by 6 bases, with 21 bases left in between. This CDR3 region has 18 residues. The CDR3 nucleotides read TGTGCCAGCAGCTTAGATCAAGTTGAAGCAACCCCCCGCAATGAGCAGTTCTTC. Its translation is CASSLDQVEATPRNEQFF.

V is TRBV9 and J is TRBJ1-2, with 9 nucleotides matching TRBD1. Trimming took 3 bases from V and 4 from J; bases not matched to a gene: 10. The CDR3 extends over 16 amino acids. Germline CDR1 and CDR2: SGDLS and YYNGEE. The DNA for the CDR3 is TGTGCCAGCAGCGGAGGGGACAGGGTGGAGCTCTATGGCTACACCTTC. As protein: CASSGGDRVELYGYTF.

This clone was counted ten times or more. The CDR3 sequence: CASSQEAGMSGYTF. CDR3 DNA sequence: TGCGCCAGCAGCCAAGAGGCAGGTATGAGTGGCTACACCTTC. The chain recombines TRBV4-3 with TRBJ1-2; no definite D call. The CDR3 consists of 14 residues. CDR1 and CDR2 (germline): LGHNA, YSLEER. Between the trimmed V and J ends, which lost 0 bases and 7 bases, there was a span of 12 bases.

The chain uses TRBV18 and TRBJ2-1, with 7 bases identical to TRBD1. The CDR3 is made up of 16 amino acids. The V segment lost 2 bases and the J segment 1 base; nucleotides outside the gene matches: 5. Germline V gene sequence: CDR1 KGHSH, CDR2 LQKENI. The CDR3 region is CASSPNRGYSYNEQFF. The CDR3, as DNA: TGTGCCAGCTCACCAAACAGGGGATATTCCTACAATGAGCAGTTCTTC.

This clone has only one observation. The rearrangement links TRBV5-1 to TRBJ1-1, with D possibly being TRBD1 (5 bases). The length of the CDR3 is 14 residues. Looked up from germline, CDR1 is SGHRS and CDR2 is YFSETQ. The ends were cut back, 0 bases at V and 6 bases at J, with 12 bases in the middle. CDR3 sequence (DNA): TGCGCCAGCAGCTTGGAGTCAGGGTCTGCTGAAGCTTTCTTT. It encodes CASSLESGSAEAFF.

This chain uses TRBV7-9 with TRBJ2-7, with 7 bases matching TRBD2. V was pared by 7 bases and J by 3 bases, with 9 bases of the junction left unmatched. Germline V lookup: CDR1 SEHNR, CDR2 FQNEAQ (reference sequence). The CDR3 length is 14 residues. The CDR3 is CASTTGGGVYEQYF. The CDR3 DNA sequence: TGTGCCAGCACTACCGGTGGGGGGGTCTACGAGCAGTACTTC.

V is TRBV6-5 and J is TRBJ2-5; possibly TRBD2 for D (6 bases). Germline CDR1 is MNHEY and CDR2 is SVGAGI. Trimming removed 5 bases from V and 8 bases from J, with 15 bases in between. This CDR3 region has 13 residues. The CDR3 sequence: CASSTMLGGTQYF. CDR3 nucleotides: TGTGCCAGCAGTACGATGCTGGGGGGAACCCAGTACTTC.

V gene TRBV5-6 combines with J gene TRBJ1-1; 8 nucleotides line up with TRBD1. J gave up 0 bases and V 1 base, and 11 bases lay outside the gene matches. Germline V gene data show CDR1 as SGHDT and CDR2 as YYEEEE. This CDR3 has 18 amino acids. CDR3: CASSLSLGQGGMNTEAFF. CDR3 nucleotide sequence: TGTGCCAGCAGCTTGAGCCTCGGACAGGGCGGGATGAACACTGAAGCTTTCTTT.

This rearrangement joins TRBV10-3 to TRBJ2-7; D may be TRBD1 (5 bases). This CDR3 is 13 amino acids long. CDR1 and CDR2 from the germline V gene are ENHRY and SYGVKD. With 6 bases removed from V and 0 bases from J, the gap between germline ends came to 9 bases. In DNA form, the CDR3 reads TGTGCCATCAGGGGTCAGGGCTCCTACGAGCAGTACTTC. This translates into CAIRGQGSYEQYF.

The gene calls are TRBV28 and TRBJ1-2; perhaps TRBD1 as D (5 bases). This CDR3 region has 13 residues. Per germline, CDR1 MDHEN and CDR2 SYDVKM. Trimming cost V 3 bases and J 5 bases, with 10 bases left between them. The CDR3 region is CASSFPDKYGYTF. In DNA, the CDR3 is TGTGCCAGCAGTTTTCCGGACAAATATGGCTACACCTTC.